Each of the 20 T cell receptor beta chains below was sequenced from the same sample in a study of shared clonotypes between healthy human individuals. The table came from immunoSEQ multiplex PCR; TCRdb's copy has only in-frame clones and leaves some out. The sample includes 1,500,000 or so clones, approximately 97% of them seen just once. Sequencing used naive CD4+ T cells sorted from blood. Subset specified: CD45RA+ positively selected. The receptors come from a man aged 25 to 45 in good health.

The V call is TRBV5-4, the J call TRBJ2-7, with D possibly being TRBD2 (6 bases). The V end was cut by 1 base, the J end by 5 bases, with 16 bases between. Germline loops: CDR1 SGHNT, CDR2 YYREEE (reference sequence). The CDR3 is 15 residues long. CDR3 region: CASSLWFGSGNEQYF. The CDR3 DNA reads as TGTGCCAGCAGCTTGTGGTTCGGGAGCGGCAACGAGCAGTACTTC.

This chain connects TRBV18 to TRBJ2-3, with 9 bases aligning to TRBD2. Germline V gene data show CDR1 as KGHSH and CDR2 as LQKENI. This CDR3 spans 16 amino acids. Trimming removed 0 bases from V and 4 bases from J; junction bases left unmatched: 5. The CDR3 DNA reads as TGTGCCAGCTCACCACCGGGGACTAGCAAGGCAGATACGCAGTATTTT. Encoded protein: CASSPPGTSKADTQYF.

The genes are TRBV28 and TRBJ2-7; 9 bases align to TRBD2. The CDR3 extends over 14 amino acids. The germline V gene has CDR1 MDHEN and CDR2 SYDVKM. After removal of 5 bases from V and 2 bases from J, the junction contained 4 bases not matched to a gene. CDR3: CASSILAGTYEQYF. The CDR3, as DNA: TGTGCCAGCAGTATTCTAGCGGGGACCTACGAGCAGTACTTC.

The gene calls are TRBV19 and TRBJ1-1, with a possible D match to TRBD1 (5 bases). Germline-derived CDR1 and CDR2 are LNHDA and SQIVND (reference sequence). CDR3 size: 14 residues. V was pared by 10 bases and J by 4 bases, with 19 bases between. CDR3 sequence (DNA): TGTGCCACCAATGCATGGGGTAGGGGCACTGAAGCTTTCTTT. Its protein product is CATNAWGRGTEAFF.

J is TRBJ2-7 and V is TRBV15; no definite D call. V was shortened by 6 bases and J by 5 bases, with 14 bases between the two germline ends. Germline CDR1 is LNHNV and CDR2 is YYDKDF (reference sequence). The CDR3 covers 13 residues. The CDR3 loop is CATSDIVQNEQYF. In nucleotides, the CDR3 is TGTGCCACCAGTGACATTGTCCAGAACGAGCAGTACTTC.

The chain is built from TRBV28 and TRBJ1-5, with D unclear. In germline, CDR1 is MDHEN, CDR2 SYDVKM. V lost 3 bases and J 3 bases, leaving 6 bases between the germline ends. CDR3 length: 13 amino acids. CDR3 amino acids: CASSFGNNQPQHF. The CDR3 DNA reads as TGTGCCAGCAGTTTTGGGAACAATCAGCCCCAGCATTTT.

The rearrangement links TRBV5-4 to TRBJ2-7, with a possible D match to TRBD2 (5 bases). Germline V gives CDR1 SGHNT, CDR2 YYREEE (reference sequence). With 4 bases removed from V and 7 bases from J, the gap between germline ends came to 21 bases. The CDR3 length is 15 residues. The CDR3, as DNA: TGTGCCAGCAGCCCGGACGGAGGCAGCTACTGGGAGCAGTACTTC. Protein product: CASSPDGGSYWEQYF.

The genes are TRBV2 and TRBJ1-5; no definite D call. The CDR3 extends over 14 amino acids. Trimming took 6 bases from V and 2 from J, leaving 11 bases between them. Germline CDR1 and CDR2: SNHLY and FYNNEI. The CDR3 reads CASRSRKGNQPQHF. The DNA for the CDR3 is TGTGCCAGCAGATCACGGAAGGGCAATCAGCCCCAGCATTTT.

This chain connects TRBV9 to TRBJ2-5; D unclear. Germline CDR1 SGDLS, CDR2 YYNGEE. The length of the CDR3 is 16 residues. The germline V and J ends were trimmed by 0 bases and 5 bases, with 17 bases remaining between them. The CDR3 reads CASSVEGHNIGETQYF. CDR3 sequence (DNA): TGTGCCAGCAGCGTAGAGGGCCATAACATCGGGGAGACCCAGTACTTC.

This rearrangement joins TRBV19 to TRBJ1-5; D might be TRBD1 (5 bases). Per germline, CDR1 LNHDA and CDR2 SQIVND (reference sequence). The V gene lost 8 bases and the J gene lost 8 bases, with 13 bases spanning the gap. This CDR3 has 12 residues. In DNA form, the CDR3 reads TGTGCCAGTGGGGGGAACGGGGAGCCCCAGCATTTT. This codes for CASGGNGEPQHF.

The rearrangement joins TRBV27 to TRBJ1-5, with D possibly being TRBD1 (6 bases). Germline V CDR1 and CDR2: MNHEY, SMNVEV (reference sequence). The CDR3 consists of 14 residues. V gave up 3 bases and J gave up 1 base, with 7 bases separating them. The CDR3 DNA reads as TGTGCCAGCAGTTTTGACAGGAGCAATCAGCCCCAGCATTTT. Its protein is CASSFDRSNQPQHF.

This chain connects TRBV5-1 to TRBJ2-7; D gene ambiguous. This CDR3 spans 17 amino acids. CDR1 is SGHRS and CDR2 is YFSETQ in the germline V gene. V lost 0 bases to trimming and J lost 3 bases, with 19 bases between them. The CDR3 sequence is CASSLGLRQAPYYEQYF. The CDR3 region has the DNA TGCGCCAGCAGCTTGGGGTTACGTCAGGCGCCGTACTACGAGCAGTACTTC.

This rearrangement joins TRBV6-1 to TRBJ2-7; perhaps TRBD1 as D (5 bases). Trimming took 0 bases from V and 12 from J, leaving 12 bases between them. Germline CDR1 is MNHNS and CDR2 is SASEGT. This CDR3 is 12 amino acids long. The CDR3 nucleotides read TGTGCCAGCAGTGAAGCCAGGGAAGCCGGGTACTTC. Amino acid sequence: CASSEAREAGYF.

The chain is built from TRBV25-1 and TRBJ2-1; tentatively, D is TRBD1 (6 bases). CDR1 and CDR2 from the germline V gene are MGHDK and SYGVNS. The germline V and J ends were trimmed by 4 bases and 8 bases, with 12 bases remaining between them. The CDR3 has 13 residues. CDR3 amino acids: CASSGNYRDEQFF. The CDR3 DNA reads as TGTGCCAGCAGTGGGAACTACAGGGATGAGCAGTTCTTC.

The genes are TRBV6-6 and TRBJ2-2, with TRBD2 identical over 7 bases. The CDR3 runs 15 residues. Germline V gives CDR1 MNHNY, CDR2 SVGAGI (reference sequence). V lost 6 bases, J lost 1 base, and 5 bases stayed unmatched. CDR3 residues: CASSRSGQNTGELFF. CDR3 sequence (DNA): TGTGCCAGCAGCCGTAGCGGGCAGAACACCGGGGAGCTGTTTTTT.

The genes are TRBV29-1 and TRBJ2-5; tentative D call: TRBD1 (6 bases). V lost 5 bases, J lost 4 bases, and 14 bases lay in between. CDR1 is SQVTM, CDR2 ANQGSEA, per germline. The CDR3 has 13 residues. The CDR3 here is CSVYAGAGETQYF. CDR3 nucleotides: TGCAGCGTTTATGCAGGGGCTGGAGAGACCCAGTACTTC.

V is TRBV6-4 and J is TRBJ2-7, with 8 nucleotides matching TRBD1. The CDR3 runs to 14 residues. The germline V gene has CDR1 MRHNA and CDR2 SNTAGT. J lost 5 bases, V lost 3 bases, and 6 bases had no gene match. In DNA form, the CDR3 reads TGTGCCAGCAGTGAGAGGACAGGGTCGAACGAGCAGTACTTC. It yields the protein CASSERTGSNEQYF.

The chain carries TRBV10-1 and TRBJ1-1; a possible D gene is TRBD1 (5 bases). The CDR3 totals 13 residues. Trimming cost V 7 bases and J 0 bases, with 9 bases left between them. Germline V lookup: CDR1 WNHNN, CDR2 SYGVQD (reference sequence). The DNA for the CDR3 is TGCGCCAGCAAAGGGGACTTGAACACTGAAGCTTTCTTT. The encoded protein is CASKGDLNTEAFF.

The rearrangement uses TRBV4-2 and TRBJ2-6, with a possible D match to TRBD2 (5 bases). The CDR3 is 14 amino acids. Per the germline V gene, CDR1 is LGHNA and CDR2 is YNFKEQ. V was clipped by 4 bases and J by 1 base, with 5 bases between them. CDR3 residues: CASSPGSGANVLTF. Here the CDR3 DNA reads TGTGCCAGCAGCCCGGGATCTGGGGCCAACGTCCTGACTTTC.

The chain carries TRBV21-1 and TRBJ2-7; the table's D call, TRBD1, has no DNA check behind it. TRBV21-1 is described as a pseudogene. The CDR3 extends over 16 amino acids. DNA of the CDR3: TGTGCCAGCAGCAGGGTAAGGGACAGGGGTAGGCTCGAGCAGTACTTC. Amino acids: CASSRVRDRGRLEQYF.